This TCR beta chain was sequenced for a study of control samples from healthy donors and cancer patients. Trimming removed 2 bases at V and 5 bases at J, with 15 bases between. The length of the CDR3 is 15 residues. Germline CDR1 and CDR2: KGHSH and LQKENI. The method was immunoSEQ multiplex PCR; TCRdb's version includes in-frame clones alone and lacks a portion of them. The profile shows under 70,000 clones, 90% of them singletons. Sequencing used PBMCs. This rearrangement joins TRBV18 to TRBJ1-1; D ambiguous. This TCR was sampled from a woman aged 45-65 years with colorectal cancer. This CDR3 reads CASSPTERTGTEAFF. CDR3 nucleotides: TGTGCCAGCTCACCAACTGAACGGACGGGGACTGAAGCTTTCTTT.